Detailed here is one T cell receptor beta chain. This CDR3 spans 15 amino acids. V shed 2 bases and J 3 bases; nucleotides not matched to a gene: 3. Germline V lookup: CDR1 SGHAT, CDR2 FQNNGV. Methods used by the authors: Reference gene primer amplification yielded estimated nucleated cell counts. The method was immunoSEQ multiplex PCR; TCRdb's version includes in-frame clones alone and lacks a portion of them. V, J and clone size are those of that table, while D and trimming were read from the DNA. The sample holds over 150,000 clones, more than 70% seen once. This entry belongs to a study of blood T cell repertoires in COVID-19. For the study at large: Donors in the United States, Italy and Spain gave samples during acute or convalescent COVID-19. Nucleic acid was either cDNA or gDNA, and it came from T cells, B-cell-depleted T cells, or PBMCs.

The sequencing input was peripheral blood. The chain carries TRBV11-2 and TRBJ2-2; 7 bases agree with TRBD1. This TCR came from a man aged 45-60 years who had recovered from COVID-19. The CDR3 sequence: CASSLRGLDTGELFF. In nucleotides, the CDR3 is TGTGCCAGCAGCTTAAGGGGGCTAGACACCGGGGAGCTGTTTTTT.